This T cell receptor beta chain was sequenced for a study of identical twins. Every sampled donor was Caucasian and healthy. Trimming cost V 6 bases and J 8 bases; bases outside gene matches: 23. The CDR3 consists of 20 residues. Each CDR3 protein is one row after TCRdb ran MiXCR on the 5' RACE reads. The sample carries hundreds of thousands of distinct CDR3 sequences, roughly 20% recorded once. The same data also contributed to another study, on T cells expressing NK-cell markers. From that study: Seven sequenced donors out of eight were HCMV-seropositive, one seronegative. Roughly 6 donors had dominant NKG2C+ clonotypes that comprised roughly 1.0-7.0% of their CD8+ T cells. Researchers report these clonotypes also headed the CD3+CD56-NKG2C+ fraction in four donors.

Sequencing was performed on PBMCs. The chain employs TRBV12-3 or TRBV12-4 and TRBJ2-5; the match to TRBD2 covers 14 bases. This clonotype originated in a woman aged 18-29 years in good health. As DNA, the CDR3 is TGTGCCAGCAGCCCGGGGCAGGGGAAGACTAGCGGGAGGGCAGCGGGTACCCAGTACTTC. Its protein product is CASSPGQGKTSGRAAGTQYF.